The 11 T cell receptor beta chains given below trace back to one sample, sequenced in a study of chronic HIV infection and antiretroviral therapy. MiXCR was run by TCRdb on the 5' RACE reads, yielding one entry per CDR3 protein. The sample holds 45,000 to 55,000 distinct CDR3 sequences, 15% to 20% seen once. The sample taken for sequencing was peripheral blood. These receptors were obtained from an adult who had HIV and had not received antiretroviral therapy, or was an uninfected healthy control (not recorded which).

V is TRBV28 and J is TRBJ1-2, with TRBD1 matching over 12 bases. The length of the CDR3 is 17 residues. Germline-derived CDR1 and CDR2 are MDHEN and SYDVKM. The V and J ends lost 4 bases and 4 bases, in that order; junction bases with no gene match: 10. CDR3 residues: CASSSRGQGAVTYGYTF. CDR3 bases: TGTGCCAGCAGTTCCCGGGGACAGGGGGCTGTCACCTATGGCTACACCTTC.

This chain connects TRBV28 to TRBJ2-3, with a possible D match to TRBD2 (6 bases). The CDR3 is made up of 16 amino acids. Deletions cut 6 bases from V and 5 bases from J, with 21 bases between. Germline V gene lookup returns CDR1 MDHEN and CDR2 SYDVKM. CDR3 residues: CASRRPSDWGVDTQYF. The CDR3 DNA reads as TGTGCCAGCAGACGACCCTCTGACTGGGGGGTAGATACGCAGTATTTT.

CDR3 region: CASSLHPGNSRSGNTIYF. For the CDR3, the DNA is TGTGCCAGCAGCTTGCATCCGGGGAATTCACGCTCTGGAAACACCATATATTTT. This sequence joins TRBV5-5 and TRBJ1-3; D is uncertain. The CDR3 totals 18 residues. The germline V and J ends were trimmed by 1 base and 0 bases, with 17 bases remaining between them. Germline values: CDR1 SGHKS, CDR2 YYEKEE (reference sequence).

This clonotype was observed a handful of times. The CDR3 here is CASSRKTGGLGTEAFF. CDR3 DNA: TGTGCCAGCAGCCGAAAAACAGGGGGCTTAGGCACTGAAGCTTTCTTT. J is TRBJ1-1 and V is TRBV14; 9 bases match TRBD1. CDR3 size: 16 residues. The V gene's germline CDR1 is SGHDN and CDR2 FVKESK. J gave up 4 bases and V 4 bases, and 10 bases lay outside the gene matches.

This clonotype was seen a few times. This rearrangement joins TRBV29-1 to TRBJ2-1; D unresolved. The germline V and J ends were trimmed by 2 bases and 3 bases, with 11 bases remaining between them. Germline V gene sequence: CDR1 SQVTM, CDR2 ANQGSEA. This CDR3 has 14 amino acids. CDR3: CSVERSRGYNEQFF. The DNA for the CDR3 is TGCAGCGTTGAACGATCTAGAGGCTACAATGAGCAGTTCTTC.

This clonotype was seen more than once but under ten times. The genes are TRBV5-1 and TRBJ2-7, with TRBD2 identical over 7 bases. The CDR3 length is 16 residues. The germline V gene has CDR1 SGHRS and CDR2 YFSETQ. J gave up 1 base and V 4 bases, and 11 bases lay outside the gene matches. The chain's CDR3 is CASSTPGLPSSYEQYF. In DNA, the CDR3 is TGCGCCAGCAGCACACCGGGACTACCATCGTCCTACGAGCAGTACTTC.

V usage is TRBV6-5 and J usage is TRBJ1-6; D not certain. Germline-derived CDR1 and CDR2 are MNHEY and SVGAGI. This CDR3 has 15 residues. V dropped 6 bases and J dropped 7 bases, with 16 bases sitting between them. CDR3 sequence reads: CASRATETGNSPLHF. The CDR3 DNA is TGTGCCAGCAGAGCCACAGAAACGGGCAATTCACCCCTCCACTTT.

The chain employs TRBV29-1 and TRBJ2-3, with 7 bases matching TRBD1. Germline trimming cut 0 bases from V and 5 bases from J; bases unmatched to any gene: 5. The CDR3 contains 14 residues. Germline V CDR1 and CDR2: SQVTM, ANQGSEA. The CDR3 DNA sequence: TGCAGCGTTGAAGAGCGACAGGGATTAGATACGCAGTATTTT. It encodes CSVEERQGLDTQYF.

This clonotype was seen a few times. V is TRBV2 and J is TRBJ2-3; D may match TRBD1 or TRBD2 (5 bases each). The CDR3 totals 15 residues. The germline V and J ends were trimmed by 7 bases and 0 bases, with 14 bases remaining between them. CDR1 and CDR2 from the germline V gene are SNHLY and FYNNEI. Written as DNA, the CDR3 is TGTGCCAGCATTTTCAACGGGGCAAGCACAGATACGCAGTATTTT. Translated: CASIFNGASTDTQYF. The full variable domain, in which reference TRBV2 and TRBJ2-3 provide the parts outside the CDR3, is EPEVTQTPSHQVTQMGQEVILRCVPISNHLYFYWYRQILGQKVEFLVSFYNNEISEKSEIFDDQFSVERPDGSNFTLKIRSTKLEDSAMYFCASIFNGASTDTQYFGPGTRLTVL.

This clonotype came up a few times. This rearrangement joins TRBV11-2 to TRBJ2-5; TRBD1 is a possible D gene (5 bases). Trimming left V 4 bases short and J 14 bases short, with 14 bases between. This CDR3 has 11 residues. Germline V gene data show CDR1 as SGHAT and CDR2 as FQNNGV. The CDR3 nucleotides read TGTGCCAGCAGCTCCAACCAGGGTACCTACTTC. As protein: CASSSNQGTYF.

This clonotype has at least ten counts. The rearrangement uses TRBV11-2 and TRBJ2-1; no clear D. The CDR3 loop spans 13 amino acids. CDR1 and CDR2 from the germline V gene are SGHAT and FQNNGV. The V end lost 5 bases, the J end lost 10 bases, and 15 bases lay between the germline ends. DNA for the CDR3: TGTGCCAGCAGCCCGGCCCATTCTTTCGAGCAGTTCTTC. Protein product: CASSPAHSFEQFF. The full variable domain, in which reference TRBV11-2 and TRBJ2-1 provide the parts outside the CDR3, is EAGVAQSPRYKIIEKRQSVAFWCNPISGHATLYWYQQILGQGPKLLIQFQNNGVVDDSQLPKDRFSAERLKGVDSTLKIQPAKLEDSAVYLCASSPAHSFEQFFGPGTRLTVL.